The T cell receptor (beta chain) under discussion was sequenced for a study of T cells in Graves' hyperthyroidism and ophthalmopathy. Study-level findings and limits: Clonotypes that were expanded in thyroid above 0.001 mostly appeared in blood too.

This clonotype came up many times. Its specificity is unknown. Amplified regions were TCR beta CDR3 sequences from RNA transcripts. HTBI primers were used for first-round RT-PCR of the TCR CDR3. TCRdb reprocessed the multiplex PCR reads via MiXCR and lists one record per CDR3 protein. This sample has hundreds of thousands of distinct CDR3 sequences, with approximately 14% found just once. Lactation, pregnancy, other autoimmune disease or uncontrolled infection excluded patients. PBMCs were obtained from under 13 ml fresh peripheral blood. The CDR3 sequence is 16 residues long. The germline gives CDR1 SGHDT, CDR2 YYEEEE. The V and J ends lost 4 bases and 1 base, in that order; junction bases with no gene match: 7.

This clonotype was sampled from a woman in her late teens or twenties with Graves' hyperthyroidism. The material sequenced was blood. V gene TRBV5-6 combines with J gene TRBJ2-3, with 9 positions matching TRBD2. The CDR3 spells CASSPLAGSGTDTQYF. As DNA, the CDR3 is TGTGCCAGCAGCCCCCTAGCGGGGTCGGGCACAGATACGCAGTATTTT.